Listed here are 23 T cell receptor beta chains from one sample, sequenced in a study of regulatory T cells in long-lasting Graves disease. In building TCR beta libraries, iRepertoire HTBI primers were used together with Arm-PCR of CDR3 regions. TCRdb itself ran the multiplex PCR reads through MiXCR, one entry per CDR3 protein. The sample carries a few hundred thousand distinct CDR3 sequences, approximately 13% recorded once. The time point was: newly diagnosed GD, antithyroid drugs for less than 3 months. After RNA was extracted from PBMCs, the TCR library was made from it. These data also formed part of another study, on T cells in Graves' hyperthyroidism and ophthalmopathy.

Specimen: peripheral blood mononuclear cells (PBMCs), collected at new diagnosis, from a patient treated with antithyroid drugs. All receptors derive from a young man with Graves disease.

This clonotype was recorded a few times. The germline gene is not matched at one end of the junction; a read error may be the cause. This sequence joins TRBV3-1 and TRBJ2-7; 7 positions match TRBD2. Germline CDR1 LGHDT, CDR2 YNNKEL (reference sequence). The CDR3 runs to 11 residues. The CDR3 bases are TGTGCCAGCAGCCAAGGGGGGGGTCTGAACTTC. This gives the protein CASSQGGGLNF.

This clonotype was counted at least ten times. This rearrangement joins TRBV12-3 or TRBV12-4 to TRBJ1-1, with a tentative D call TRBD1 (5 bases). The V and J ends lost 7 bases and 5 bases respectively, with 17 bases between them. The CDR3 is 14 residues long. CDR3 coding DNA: TGTGCCAGCACCTCCGTGGGGCTAGGGACTGAAGCTTTCTTT. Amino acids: CASTSVGLGTEAFF.

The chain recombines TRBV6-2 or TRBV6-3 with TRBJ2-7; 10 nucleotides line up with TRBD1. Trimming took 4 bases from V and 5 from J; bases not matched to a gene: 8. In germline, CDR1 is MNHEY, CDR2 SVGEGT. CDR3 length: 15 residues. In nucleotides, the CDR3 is TGTGCCAGCAGTTTCACGACAGGGGGCCTTAACGAGCAGTACTTC. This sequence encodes CASSFTTGGLNEQYF.

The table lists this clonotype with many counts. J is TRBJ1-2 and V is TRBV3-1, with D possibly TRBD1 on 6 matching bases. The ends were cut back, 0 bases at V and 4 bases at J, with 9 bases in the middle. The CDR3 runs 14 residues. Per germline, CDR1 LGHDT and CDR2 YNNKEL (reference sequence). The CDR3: CASSQDNRAYGYTF. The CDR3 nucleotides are TGTGCCAGCAGCCAAGACAACAGGGCCTATGGCTACACCTTC.

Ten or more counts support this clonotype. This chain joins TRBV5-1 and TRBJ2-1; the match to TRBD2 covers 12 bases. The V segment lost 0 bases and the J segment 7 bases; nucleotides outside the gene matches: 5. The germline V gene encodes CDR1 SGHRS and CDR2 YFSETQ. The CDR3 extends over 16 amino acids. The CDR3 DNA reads TGCGCCAGCAGCTTGGAAGCTAGCGGGAGGGGTAATGAGCAGTTCTTC. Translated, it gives CASSLEASGRGNEQFF.

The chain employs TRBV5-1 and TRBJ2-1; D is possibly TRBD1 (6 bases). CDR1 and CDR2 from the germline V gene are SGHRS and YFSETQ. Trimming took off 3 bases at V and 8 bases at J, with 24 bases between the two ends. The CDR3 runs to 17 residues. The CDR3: CASSSPTLTLGGHEQFF. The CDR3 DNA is TGCGCCAGCAGCTCCCCAACCTTGACGCTAGGGGGACATGAGCAGTTCTTC.

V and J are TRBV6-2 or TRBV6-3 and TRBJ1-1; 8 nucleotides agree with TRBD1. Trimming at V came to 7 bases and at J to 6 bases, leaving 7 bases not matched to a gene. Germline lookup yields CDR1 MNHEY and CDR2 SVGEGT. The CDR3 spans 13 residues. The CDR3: CASKRGQDAEAFF. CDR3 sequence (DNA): TGTGCCAGCAAAAGGGGACAGGATGCTGAAGCTTTCTTT.

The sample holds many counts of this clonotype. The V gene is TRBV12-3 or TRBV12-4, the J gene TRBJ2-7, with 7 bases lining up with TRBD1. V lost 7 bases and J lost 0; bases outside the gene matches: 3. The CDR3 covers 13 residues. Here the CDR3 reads CASTWTGSYEQYF. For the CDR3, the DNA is TGTGCCAGCACCTGGACAGGCTCCTACGAGCAGTACTTC.

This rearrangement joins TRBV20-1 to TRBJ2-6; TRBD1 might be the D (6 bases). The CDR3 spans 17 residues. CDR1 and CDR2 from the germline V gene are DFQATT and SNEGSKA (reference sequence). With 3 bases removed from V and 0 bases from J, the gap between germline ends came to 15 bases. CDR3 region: CSARTGTWSSGANVLTF. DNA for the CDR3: TGCAGTGCTAGGACCGGGACATGGAGCTCTGGGGCCAACGTCCTGACTTTC.

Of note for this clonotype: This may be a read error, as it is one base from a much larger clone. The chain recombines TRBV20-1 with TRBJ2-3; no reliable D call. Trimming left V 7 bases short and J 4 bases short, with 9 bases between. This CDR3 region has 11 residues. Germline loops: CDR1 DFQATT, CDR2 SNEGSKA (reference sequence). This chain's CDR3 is CSVQRSDTQYF. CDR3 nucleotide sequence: TGCAGTGTCCAGAGGTCAGATACGCAGTATTTT.

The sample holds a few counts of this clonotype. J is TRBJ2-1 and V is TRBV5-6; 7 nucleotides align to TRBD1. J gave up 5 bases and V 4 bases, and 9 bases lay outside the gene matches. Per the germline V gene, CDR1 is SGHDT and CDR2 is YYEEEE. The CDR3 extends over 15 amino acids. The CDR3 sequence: CASSQGGFVNNEQFF. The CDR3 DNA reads TGTGCCAGCAGCCAAGGGGGCTTTGTAAACAATGAGCAGTTCTTC.

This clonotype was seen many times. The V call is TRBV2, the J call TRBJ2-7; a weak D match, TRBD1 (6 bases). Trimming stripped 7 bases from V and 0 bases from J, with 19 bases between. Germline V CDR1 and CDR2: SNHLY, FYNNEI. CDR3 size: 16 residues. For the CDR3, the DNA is TGTGCCAGCACTTATAGACAGGTTGCCACCTCCTACGAGCAGTACTTC. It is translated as CASTYRQVATSYEQYF. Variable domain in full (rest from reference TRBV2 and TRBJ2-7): EPEVTQTPSHQVTQMGQEVILRCVPISNHLYFYWYRQILGQKVEFLVSFYNNEISEKSEIFDDQFSVERPDGSNFTLKIRSTKLEDSAMYFCASTYRQVATSYEQYFGPGTRLTVT.

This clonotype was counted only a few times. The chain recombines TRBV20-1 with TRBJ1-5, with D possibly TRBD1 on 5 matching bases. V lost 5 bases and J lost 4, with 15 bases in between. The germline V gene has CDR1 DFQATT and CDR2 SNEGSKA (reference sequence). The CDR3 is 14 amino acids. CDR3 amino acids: CSAWQGSQNQPQHF. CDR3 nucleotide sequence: TGCAGTGCTTGGCAGGGCTCCCAGAATCAGCCCCAGCATTTT.

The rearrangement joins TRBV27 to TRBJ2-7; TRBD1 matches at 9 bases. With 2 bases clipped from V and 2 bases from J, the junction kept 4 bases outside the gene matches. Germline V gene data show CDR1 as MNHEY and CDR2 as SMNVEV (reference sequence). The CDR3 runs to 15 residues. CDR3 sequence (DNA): TGTGCCAGCAGTTTAAACGGACAGGGGACCTACGAGCAGTACTTC. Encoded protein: CASSLNGQGTYEQYF.

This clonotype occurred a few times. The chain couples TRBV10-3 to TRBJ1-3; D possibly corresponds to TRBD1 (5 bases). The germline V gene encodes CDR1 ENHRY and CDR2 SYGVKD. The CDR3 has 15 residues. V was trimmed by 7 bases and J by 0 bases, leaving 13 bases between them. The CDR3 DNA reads TGTGCCATCATGACAGACAGCGTCTCTGGAAACACCATATATTTT. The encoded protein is CAIMTDSVSGNTIYF.

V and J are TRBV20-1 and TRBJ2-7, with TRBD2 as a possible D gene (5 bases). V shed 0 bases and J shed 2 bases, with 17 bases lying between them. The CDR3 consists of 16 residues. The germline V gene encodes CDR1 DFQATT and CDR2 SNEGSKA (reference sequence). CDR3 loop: CSARDFGNPGAYEQYF. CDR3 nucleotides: TGCAGTGCTAGAGATTTCGGGAACCCCGGGGCCTACGAGCAGTACTTC.

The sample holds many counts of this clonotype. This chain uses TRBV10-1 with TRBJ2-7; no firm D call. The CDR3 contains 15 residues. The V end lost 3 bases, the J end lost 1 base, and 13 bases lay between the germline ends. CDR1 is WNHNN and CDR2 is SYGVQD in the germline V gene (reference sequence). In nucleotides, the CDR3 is TGCGCCAGCAGTGATATCCAGGACCCGTCCTACGAGCAGTACTTC. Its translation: CASSDIQDPSYEQYF.

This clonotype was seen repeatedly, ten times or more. The CDR3 nucleotides read TGTGCCAGCAGACCGGTACCGCAGGACAGTTTAGGAACCGCTGAAGCTTTCTTT. Protein sequence: CASRPVPQDSLGTAEAFF. V is TRBV28 and J is TRBJ1-1, with TRBD1 as a possible D gene (6 bases). Trimming took off 6 bases at V and 6 bases at J, with 29 bases between the two ends. The germline CDR1 and CDR2 sequences are MDHEN and SYDVKM. The CDR3 extends over 18 amino acids.

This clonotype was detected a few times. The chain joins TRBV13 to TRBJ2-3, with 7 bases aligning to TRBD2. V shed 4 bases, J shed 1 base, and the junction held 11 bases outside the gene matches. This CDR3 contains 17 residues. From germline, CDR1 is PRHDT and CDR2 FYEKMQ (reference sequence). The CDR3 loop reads CASSSQNGGRGTDTQYF. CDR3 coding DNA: TGTGCCAGCAGCTCCCAGAACGGGGGGAGAGGCACAGATACGCAGTATTTT.

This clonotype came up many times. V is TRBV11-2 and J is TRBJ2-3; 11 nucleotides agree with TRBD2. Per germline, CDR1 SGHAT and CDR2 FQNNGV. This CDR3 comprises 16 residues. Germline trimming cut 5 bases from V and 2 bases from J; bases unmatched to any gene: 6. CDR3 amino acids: CASSPWGLADTDTQYF. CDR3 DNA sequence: TGTGCCAGCAGCCCGTGGGGACTAGCGGACACAGATACGCAGTATTTT.

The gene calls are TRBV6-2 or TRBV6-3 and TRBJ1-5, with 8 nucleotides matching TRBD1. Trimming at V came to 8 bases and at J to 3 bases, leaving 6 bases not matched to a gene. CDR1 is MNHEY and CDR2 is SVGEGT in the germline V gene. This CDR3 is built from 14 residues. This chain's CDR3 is CASAPGQVNQPQHF. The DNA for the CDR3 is TGTGCCAGCGCCCCGGGACAGGTCAATCAGCCCCAGCATTTT.

The CDR3 protein is CASSLGTGPGSPLHF. As DNA, the CDR3 is TGCGCCAGCAGCTTAGGGACAGGACCCGGTTCACCCCTCCACTTT. The rearrangement joins TRBV5-1 to TRBJ1-6; 8 nucleotides align to TRBD1. Germline assignment: CDR1 SGHRS and CDR2 YFSETQ. V shed 2 bases, J shed 9 bases, and the junction held 7 bases outside the gene matches. There are 15 residues in the CDR3.

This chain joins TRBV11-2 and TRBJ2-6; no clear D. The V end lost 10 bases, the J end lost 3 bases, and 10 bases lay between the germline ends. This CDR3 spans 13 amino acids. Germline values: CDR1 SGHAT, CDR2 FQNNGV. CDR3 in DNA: TGTGCCACCTCCTTTGGTGGGGCCAACGTCCTGACTTTC. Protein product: CATSFGGANVLTF.